What follows are 3 T cell receptor beta chains derived from one specimen sequenced in a study of OX40 agonist ivuxolimab in advanced cancers. The library was obtained by the immunoSEQ multiplex PCR assay. TCRdb took this table from immuneACCESS and kept in-frame rearrangements with V and J called. Such tables lack part of the clones; where checked against another copy, unresolved V genes explain under half of the gap, and the rest is unexplained. This sample lists 120,000 or so clones; roughly 89% were detected once. 0.27% of the sample goes to the ten largest clones. Sequencing was performed on CD4+ or CD8+ T cells sorted from blood, taken in a trial of the OX40 agonist ivuxolimab. These receptors originate from an adult with an advanced solid tumor such as melanoma, head and neck, liver or kidney cancer.

The chain links TRBV4-1 to TRBJ2-1, with D maybe TRBD2 (6 bases). CDR3 length: 18 amino acids. Germline values: CDR1 MGHRA, CDR2 YSYEKL. V was shortened by 2 bases and J by 0 bases, with 17 bases between the two germline ends. CDR3 residues: CASSQSERGSSSYNEQFF. CDR3 bases: TGCGCCAGCAGCCAAAGCGAACGGGGGAGCAGCTCCTACAATGAGCAGTTCTTC.

The rearrangement uses TRBV4-3 and TRBJ2-7, with 7 bases aligning to TRBD1. V was pared by 4 bases and J by 2 bases, with 5 bases of the junction left unmatched. Germline assignment: CDR1 LGHNA and CDR2 YSLEER. The CDR3 runs 14 residues. CDR3 DNA: TGCGCCAGCAGCCTGGCCAGGGGGACCTACGAGCAGTACTTC. Translated: CASSLARGTYEQYF.

The rearrangement links TRBV4-2 to TRBJ1-1; the D is unclear. The germline V gene has CDR1 LGHNA and CDR2 YNFKEQ. The V and J ends lost 4 bases and 5 bases respectively, with 14 bases between them. CDR3 length: 14 amino acids. The CDR3 loop reads CASSPLGVETEAFF. In DNA form, the CDR3 reads TGTGCCAGCAGCCCTCTCGGGGTGGAGACTGAAGCTTTCTTT.